This TCR beta chain emerged from a study of shared clonotypes between healthy human individuals. None of the donors, who were healthy HIV-negative adults, had recently had acute infections or vaccinations. PCR replicates performed on unsorted PBMC used 300 ng DNA, approximately 33,000 T cell genomes. Only in-frame clones appear in the TCRdb table, and some are missing; sequencing was by immunoSEQ multiplex PCR. The sample carries 470,000 or so clones, almost 80% recorded once. V gave up 5 bases and J gave up 2 bases, with 13 bases separating them. The CDR3 is made up of 14 amino acids. Germline values: CDR1 MNHNS, CDR2 SASEGT.

The rearrangement uses TRBV6-1 and TRBJ2-7; D not certain. Sequenced sample: PBMCs. The receptor comes from a woman aged 40 to 55 in good health. Some clones in this sample may be carry-over from other donors' samples. The CDR3: CASSLRAIPYEQYF. The CDR3 DNA reads TGTGCCAGCAGTTTGCGAGCGATTCCCTACGAGCAGTACTTC.